This T cell receptor (beta chain) stems from a study of graft-versus-host responses after intestinal transplantation. At the level of the study: Recipients received multivisceral, liver-intestinal, or isolated intestinal transplants.

A remark on this clone: Antigen: not known.

The method was immunoSEQ multiplex PCR; TCRdb's version includes in-frame clones alone and lacks a portion of them. Among some 110,000 clones listed, roughly 84% were seen once. The germline CDR1 and CDR2 sequences are MRHNA and SNTAGT. The V and J ends lost 4 bases and 2 bases, in that order; junction bases with no gene match: 4. The CDR3 covers 14 residues. The clonotype originates from a human donor who received an intestinal transplant. This chain connects TRBV6-4 to TRBJ1-2; TRBD1 agrees at 7 bases. Sequenced here: unstimulated CD4+ T cells sorted from spleen or lymph node cells, sampled before intestinal transplant. CDR3 loop: CASSGDRGNYGYTF. The CDR3 DNA sequence: TGTGCCAGCAGTGGGGACAGAGGGAACTATGGCTACACCTTC.